The rows below give T cell receptor beta chains drawn from one sample of a study of blood T cell repertoires in COVID-19. Clones were read by immunoSEQ multiplex PCR, and TCRdb kept only the in-frame ones, dropping some. The repertoire holds about 220,000 clones, with approximately 81% as singletons. Sequencing used peripheral blood. The receptors derive from a man between 50 and 59 years old who had recovered from COVID-19. Each CDR3 is given with its conserved first and last residue. Fields, in order: clone size, D gene, V gene, J gene, CDR3 DNA, CDR3 protein. A D gene is named only where the DNA matches it firmly. Where a row states a size, it is once, few, many or the class of an expanded clone; other rows omit it.

.	TRBD2	TRBV7-9	TRBJ2-2	TGTGCCAGCAGCTACCCTCTAGCGGGGAACACCGGGGAGCTGTTTTTT	CASSYPLAGNTGELFF
once	.	TRBV7-2	TRBJ2-1	TGTGCCAGCACCGTTACAGGGATCAATGAGCAGTTCTTC	CASTVTGINEQFF
.	TRBD1	TRBV24-1	TRBJ2-2	TGTGCCACCAGTGATTACACCGGGACAGGGTGGAACACCGGGGAGCTGTTTTTT	CATSDYTGTGWNTGELFF
.	TRBD1	TRBV2	TRBJ1-5	TGTGCCAGCAAGGGACAGGCCCTGACTAATCAGCCCCAGCATTTT	CASKGQALTNQPQHF
.	TRBD2	TRBV27	TRBJ2-7	TGTGCCAGCAGGAAGGGACTAGTAACCTACGAGCAGTACTTC	CASRKGLVTYEQYF
.	.	TRBV9	TRBJ2-3	TGTGCCAGCAGCGCAGGGGGGTCCCCCCGCACAGATACGCAGTATTTT	CASSAGGSPRTDTQYF
.	TRBD2	TRBV5-1	TRBJ2-5	TGCGCCAGCAGCTCAGCGGGAGGATACCAAGAGACCCAGTACTTC	CASSSAGGYQETQYF
few	.	TRBV7-9	TRBJ2-5	TGTGCCAGCAGCACTCGACTAGTCCTTTTGGAGACCCAGTACTTC	CASSTRLVLLETQYF
.	.	TRBV14	TRBJ2-7	TGTGCCAGCAGCCAAGACAGGGGACACGAGCAGTACTTC	CASSQDRGHEQYF
.	.	TRBV5-1	TRBJ2-7	TGCGCCAGCAGTAATAGGGCCAGGGGCTCCTACGAGCAGTACTTC	CASSNRARGSYEQYF
.	.	TRBV27	TRBJ2-3	TGTGCCAGCAGTTACCAGCGCGCGTCTTCCCGCACAGATACGCAGTATTTT	CASSYQRASSRTDTQYF
.	.	TRBV7-2	TRBJ1-1	TGTGCCAGCAGCTTAGGGGTGGGGAGCACACTTGAAGCTTTCTTT	CASSLGVGSTLEAFF
.	.	TRBV28	TRBJ2-7	TGTGCCAGCAGACCCTCAGGGACCTACGAGCAGTACTTC	CASRPSGTYEQYF
.	.	TRBV2	TRBJ1-2	TGTGCCAGCAGTGTCAGGGCCGTACGATATGGCTACACCTTC	CASSVRAVRYGYTF
.	.	TRBV28	TRBJ2-7	TGTGCCAGCAGTCCTACCAACAGGGAAACGCTCGAGCAGTACTTC	CASSPTNRETLEQYF
.	.	TRBV28	TRBJ1-1	TGTGCCAGCAGTTTAGGGCACAGGACCTCGGAGACTTTCTTT	CASSLGHRTSETFF
.	TRBD1	TRBV19	TRBJ1-1	TGTGCCAGTAGATTTGGACAGGGGGAAGCTTTCTTT	CASRFGQGEAFF
.	TRBD1	TRBV18	TRBJ2-3	TGTGCCAGCTCACCTGACAGGGACCAGGGGCGCAGTGATTTT	CASSPDRDQGRSDF
.	.	TRBV7-2	TRBJ1-1	TGTGCCAGCAGCTTTAGTAGGAACACTGAAGCTTTCTTT	CASSFSRNTEAFF
.	.	TRBV30	TRBJ2-3	TGTGCCTGGAGTTCTCGGCGGGATACGCAGTATTTT	CAWSSRRDTQYF
.	TRBD1	TRBV9	TRBJ1-2	TGTGCCAGCAGTCAGATGGACAGGGGGCTCGGCTACACCTTC	CASSQMDRGLGYTF
.	TRBD2	TRBV5-1	TRBJ2-1	TGCGCCAGCAGCTTGGTCCCCAGCGGGGGCCGCTACAATGAGCAGTTCTTC	CASSLVPSGGRYNEQFF